Listed below are T cell receptor beta chains from one sample, sequenced in a study of OX40 agonist ivuxolimab in advanced cancers. The data were produced by immunoSEQ multiplex PCR, yet TCRdb's version contains in-frame clones alone and is incomplete. The table records 65,000 to 80,000 clones, over 75% of them present only once. The sample consisted of CD4+ or CD8+ T cells sorted from blood, taken in a trial of the OX40 agonist ivuxolimab. The source is an adult with an advanced solid tumor such as melanoma, head and neck, liver or kidney cancer. Each CDR3 is given with its conserved first and last residue. A D gene is named only where the DNA matches it firmly. Size is omitted from some rows. Given values are once, few, many or a class for expanded clones.

V gene: TRBV19; CDR3 length: 14; J gene: TRBJ2-3; clone size: .; D gene: TRBD2; CDR3 DNA: TGTGCCAGTAGTAGGCTAGCGGGGCGGGGTACGCAGTATTTT; CDR3 protein: CASSRLAGRGTQYF
V gene: TRBV6-5; CDR3 length: 12; J gene: TRBJ1-1; clone size: .; D gene: .; CDR3 DNA: TGTGCCAGCAGTTACCTGGGGAGCGAAGCTTTCTTT; CDR3 protein: CASSYLGSEAFF
V gene: TRBV21-1; CDR3 length: 14; J gene: TRBJ2-7; clone size: once; D gene: .; CDR3 DNA: TGTGCCAGCAGCAACGGACAGGGTTTTTACGAGCAGTACTTC; CDR3 protein: CASSNGQGFYEQYF
V gene: TRBV5-1; CDR3 length: 18; J gene: TRBJ1-2; clone size: few; D gene: .; CDR3 DNA: TGCGCCAGCAGGTCGTCTTCCGGACAACTAACTATGGCTACAGGCTACACCTTC; CDR3 protein: CASRSSSGQLTMATGYTF
V gene: TRBV7-2; CDR3 length: 15; J gene: TRBJ2-5; clone size: .; D gene: .; CDR3 DNA: TGTGCCAGCAGCGCCTTACGGGCGTACTGGGAGACCCAGTACTTC; CDR3 protein: CASSALRAYWETQYF
V gene: TRBV6-6; CDR3 length: 14; J gene: TRBJ2-7; clone size: .; D gene: .; CDR3 DNA: TGTGCCAGCAGTTACTCGAGGGACACCGGTGGGCAGTACTTC; CDR3 protein: CASSYSRDTGGQYF
V gene: TRBV7-2; CDR3 length: 14; J gene: TRBJ2-7; clone size: .; D gene: .; CDR3 DNA: TGTGCCAGCAGCTTAGGACTGCGACAATACGAGCAGTACTTC; CDR3 protein: CASSLGLRQYEQYF
V gene: TRBV11-2; CDR3 length: 16; J gene: TRBJ2-3; clone size: .; D gene: .; CDR3 DNA: TGTGCCAGCAGCTTAAATCCCAGCGCGGCCACAGATACGCAGTATTTT; CDR3 protein: CASSLNPSAATDTQYF
V gene: TRBV19; CDR3 length: 12; J gene: TRBJ1-2; clone size: once; D gene: .; CDR3 DNA: TGTGCCAGTAGTACAGTATCCTATGGCTACACCTTC; CDR3 protein: CASSTVSYGYTF
V gene: TRBV18; CDR3 length: 15; J gene: TRBJ1-6; clone size: .; D gene: .; CDR3 DNA: TGTGCCAGCTCACCAATTACAAATTCCCAAGGGGCCCTCCACTTT; CDR3 protein: CASSPITNSQGALHF
V gene: TRBV5-6; CDR3 length: 13; J gene: TRBJ2-3; clone size: .; D gene: .; CDR3 DNA: TGTGCCAGCAGCAGATCTAGCACAGATACGCAGTATTTT; CDR3 protein: CASSRSSTDTQYF
V gene: TRBV7-2; CDR3 length: 14; J gene: TRBJ1-1; clone size: .; D gene: TRBD1; CDR3 DNA: TGTGCCAGCAGTTGGGACAGAAAGAACACTGAAGCTTTCTTT; CDR3 protein: CASSWDRKNTEAFF
V gene: TRBV7-2; CDR3 length: 14; J gene: TRBJ1-1; clone size: .; D gene: .; CDR3 DNA: TGTGCCACAGTGTCCAGGGGAGACAGCACTGAAGCTTTCTTT; CDR3 protein: CATVSRGDSTEAFF
V gene: TRBV6-5; CDR3 length: 13; J gene: TRBJ2-3; clone size: .; D gene: .; CDR3 DNA: TGTGCCAGCGGAGAAGTCGGCACAGATACGCAGTATTTT; CDR3 protein: CASGEVGTDTQYF
V gene: TRBV9; CDR3 length: 15; J gene: TRBJ2-5; clone size: .; D gene: TRBD2; CDR3 DNA: TGTGCCAGCAGCGCTGGGGGGGACCATAAAGAGACCCAGTACTTC; CDR3 protein: CASSAGGDHKETQYF
V gene: TRBV5-1; CDR3 length: 12; J gene: TRBJ1-1; clone size: .; D gene: TRBD1; CDR3 DNA: TGCGCCAGCAGCTTAATGGACAGGGAAGCTTTCTTT; CDR3 protein: CASSLMDREAFF
V gene: TRBV11-2; CDR3 length: 15; J gene: TRBJ2-7; clone size: .; D gene: TRBD1; CDR3 DNA: TGTGCCAGCAGCCTTCGACAGGGGTTTCCTTACGAGCAGTACTTC; CDR3 protein: CASSLRQGFPYEQYF
V gene: TRBV2; CDR3 length: 19; J gene: TRBJ2-2; clone size: .; D gene: .; CDR3 DNA: TGTGCCAGCAGGGGGGCGGGGGCCATGGTGGCGTCGAACACCGGGGAGCTGTTTTTT; CDR3 protein: CASRGAGAMVASNTGELFF
V gene: TRBV10-3; CDR3 length: 14; J gene: TRBJ1-1; clone size: .; D gene: .; CDR3 DNA: TGTGCCATCAGTAAGACAGAAACGAACACTGAAGCTTTCTTT; CDR3 protein: CAISKTETNTEAFF
V gene: TRBV19; CDR3 length: 12; J gene: TRBJ2-7; clone size: .; D gene: .; CDR3 DNA: TGTGCCAGTAAGGACCGAGACTACGAGCAGTACTTC; CDR3 protein: CASKDRDYEQYF
V gene: TRBV5-1; CDR3 length: 13; J gene: TRBJ1-1; clone size: .; D gene: TRBD1; CDR3 DNA: TGCGCCAGCAGCGGACAGGGGTATGGTGAAGCTTTCTTT; CDR3 protein: CASSGQGYGEAFF
V gene: TRBV18; CDR3 length: 14; J gene: TRBJ2-1; clone size: .; D gene: TRBD2; CDR3 DNA: TGTGCCAGCTCACCAACTTCGCGGGAGGATGAGCAGTTCTTC; CDR3 protein: CASSPTSREDEQFF
V gene: TRBV4-3; CDR3 length: 16; J gene: TRBJ2-3; clone size: .; D gene: .; CDR3 DNA: TGCGCCAGCAGCCAAGGTTGGGGGGGGGCCTCAAATACGCAGTATTTT; CDR3 protein: CASSQGWGGASNTQYF
V gene: TRBV29-1; CDR3 length: 15; J gene: TRBJ1-2; clone size: .; D gene: .; CDR3 DNA: TGCAGCGTTGAAGGGACAGCCACAAATAACTATGGCTACACCTTC; CDR3 protein: CSVEGTATNNYGYTF
V gene: TRBV12-5; CDR3 length: 13; J gene: TRBJ1-1; clone size: .; D gene: TRBD1; CDR3 DNA: TGTGCTAGTGGTCGACAGGGGGCGACTGAAGCTTTCTTT; CDR3 protein: CASGRQGATEAFF
V gene: TRBV4-1; CDR3 length: 14; J gene: TRBJ1-4; clone size: .; D gene: .; CDR3 DNA: TGCGCCAGCAGCCAAGATTTATTAGGTGAAAAACTGTTTTTT; CDR3 protein: CASSQDLLGEKLFF
V gene: TRBV11-2; CDR3 length: 14; J gene: TRBJ2-7; clone size: once; D gene: .; CDR3 DNA: TGTGCCAGCAGGACCTTAGCTTTGGGAAACGAGCAGTACTTC; CDR3 protein: CASRTLALGNEQYF
V gene: TRBV5-4; CDR3 length: 15; J gene: TRBJ2-2; clone size: .; D gene: .; CDR3 DNA: TGTGCCAGCAGCCCCCCCTGGACTCCCTCCGGGGAGCTGTTTTTT; CDR3 protein: CASSPPWTPSGELFF
V gene: TRBV7-3; CDR3 length: 16; J gene: TRBJ2-3; clone size: .; D gene: TRBD2; CDR3 DNA: TGTGCCAGCAGCCCTGGACTAGCGGGATACACAGATACGCAGTATTTT; CDR3 protein: CASSPGLAGYTDTQYF
V gene: TRBV7-2; CDR3 length: 17; J gene: TRBJ2-7; clone size: few; D gene: TRBD2; CDR3 DNA: TGTGCCAGCAGCCAGGGGAGAGCTAGCGGGGGGGCCTACGAGCAGTACTTC; CDR3 protein: CASSQGRASGGAYEQYF
V gene: TRBV6-6; CDR3 length: 15; J gene: TRBJ1-1; clone size: .; D gene: TRBD1; CDR3 DNA: TGTGCCAGCAGTTACGGGTCTACAGGGGCCACTGAAGCTTTCTTT; CDR3 protein: CASSYGSTGATEAFF
V gene: TRBV7-2; CDR3 length: 14; J gene: TRBJ1-4; clone size: .; D gene: TRBD1; CDR3 DNA: TGTGCCAGCGGGGGACAGGGTAATGAAAAACGGCTGTTTTTT; CDR3 protein: CASGGQGNEKRLFF
V gene: TRBV23-1; CDR3 length: 15; J gene: TRBJ1-2; clone size: .; D gene: .; CDR3 DNA: TGCGCCAGCAGTGACAGGATGCTATACGACTATGGCTACACCTTC; CDR3 protein: CASSDRMLYDYGYTF
V gene: TRBV5-1; CDR3 length: 15; J gene: TRBJ2-1; clone size: .; D gene: TRBD1; CDR3 DNA: TGCGCCAGCAGCTTGCCCGAGACAGGGAACAATGAGCAGTTCTTC; CDR3 protein: CASSLPETGNNEQFF
V gene: TRBV7-8; CDR3 length: 15; J gene: TRBJ1-5; clone size: .; D gene: .; CDR3 DNA: TGTGCCAGCAGCTTAGACAGTGAGAGCAATCAGCCCCAGCATTTT; CDR3 protein: CASSLDSESNQPQHF
V gene: TRBV5-1; CDR3 length: 14; J gene: TRBJ2-1; clone size: .; D gene: .; CDR3 DNA: TGCGCCAGCAGCGCGACAGGTTGGGGGAACGAGCAGTTCTTC; CDR3 protein: CASSATGWGNEQFF